These 4 T cell receptor beta chains were all obtained from the same sample, sequenced in a study of vaccination and CD4 T cells after COVID-19 (dated 2022 in TCRdb). These receptors' antigens are unknown. What the time point label conveys for this sample: late sampling 161 to 241 days after vaccination in a few convalescent patients. The sample's treatment or condition, from its label and the paper: roughly ten-day PBMC culture with coronavirus spike peptide pools or control peptides (ViraFEST assay). Libraries were made using PCR. Sequencing used an Illumina iSeq 100. At the Johns Hopkins FTIC core, DNA from the cultured CD4+ T cells underwent TCR sequencing with the Oncomine TCR Beta short-read assay. In-frame beta chains were kept once TCRdb had trimmed the public reads at Q25 with fastp and called clones with MiXCR. One record per CDR3 amino acid sequence lists the most common genes and DNA. In all, the sample holds about 30,000 distinct CDR3 sequences, and 36% of those were seen once. The top ten clonotypes cover 3% to 4% of the sample.

The source material was CD4+ T cells from blood, cultured in vitro, sampled about 7 months after SARS-CoV-2 vaccination. All receptors derive from a human donor who had recovered from COVID-19.

This clonotype was seen a handful of times. This chain uses TRBV6-4 with TRBJ1-5, with D possibly being TRBD1 (5 bases). Germline CDR1 reads MRHNA; CDR2 reads SNTAGT. CDR3 length: 14 residues. The germline V and J ends were trimmed by 3 bases and 0 bases, with 6 bases remaining between them. The CDR3 reads CASSEGDSNQPQHF. As DNA, the CDR3 is TGTGCCAGCAGTGAAGGGGATAGCAATCAGCCCCAGCATTTT.

This clonotype came up a few times. The chain couples TRBV28 to TRBJ1-2; D is possibly TRBD1 (6 bases). Germline CDR1 and CDR2: MDHEN and SYDVKM. Deletions cut 7 bases from V and 7 bases from J, with 16 bases between. This CDR3 is built from 13 residues. CDR3 DNA sequence: TGTGCCAGCACTCCAATCAGGGGAGGTGGCTACACCTTC. Its protein is CASTPIRGGGYTF.

The CDR3 DNA is TGCAGTGCTAGAGATTTGGGGTCGAACACTGAAGCTTTCTTT. It specifies CSARDLGSNTEAFF. The rearrangement uses TRBV20-1 and TRBJ1-1, with D unclear. The CDR3 runs 14 residues. Germline lookup yields CDR1 DFQATT and CDR2 SNEGSKA (reference sequence). The V end lost 0 bases, the J end lost 1 base, and 9 bases lay between the germline ends.

The rearrangement links TRBV6-1 to TRBJ1-3, with D perhaps TRBD1 (5 bases). The CDR3 sequence is 15 residues long. Germline CDR1 reads MNHNS; CDR2 reads SASEGT. Trimming removed 8 bases at V and 0 bases at J, with 14 bases between. CDR3 DNA sequence: TGTGCCAGCTTTACCGCAGGGTCCTCTGGAAACACCATATATTTT. Its translation is CASFTAGSSGNTIYF.